This T cell receptor (beta chain) was recovered during a study of cytomegalovirus exposure and HLA in healthy donors. The V gene end was trimmed by 3 bases and the J gene end by 7 bases; junction bases not matched to a gene: 8. The CDR3 has 15 amino acids. Germline assignment: CDR1 KGHSH and CDR2 LQKENI. Use of 60 Vbeta and 13 Jbeta primers characterized the PCR. Sequencing used immunoSEQ multiplex PCR; TCRdb keeps in-frame clones, though not all of them. The table records 63,000 or so clones, around 73% of them present only once. The TCR comes from a man aged 50-59 years in good health and CMV-seronegative. V and J are TRBV18 and TRBJ2-1; TRBD1 matches at 8 bases. Sample: PBMCs. This CDR3 is CASSPGQGSRNEQFF. The CDR3 DNA reads as TGTGCCAGCTCACCTGGACAGGGCTCGAGGAATGAGCAGTTCTTC.